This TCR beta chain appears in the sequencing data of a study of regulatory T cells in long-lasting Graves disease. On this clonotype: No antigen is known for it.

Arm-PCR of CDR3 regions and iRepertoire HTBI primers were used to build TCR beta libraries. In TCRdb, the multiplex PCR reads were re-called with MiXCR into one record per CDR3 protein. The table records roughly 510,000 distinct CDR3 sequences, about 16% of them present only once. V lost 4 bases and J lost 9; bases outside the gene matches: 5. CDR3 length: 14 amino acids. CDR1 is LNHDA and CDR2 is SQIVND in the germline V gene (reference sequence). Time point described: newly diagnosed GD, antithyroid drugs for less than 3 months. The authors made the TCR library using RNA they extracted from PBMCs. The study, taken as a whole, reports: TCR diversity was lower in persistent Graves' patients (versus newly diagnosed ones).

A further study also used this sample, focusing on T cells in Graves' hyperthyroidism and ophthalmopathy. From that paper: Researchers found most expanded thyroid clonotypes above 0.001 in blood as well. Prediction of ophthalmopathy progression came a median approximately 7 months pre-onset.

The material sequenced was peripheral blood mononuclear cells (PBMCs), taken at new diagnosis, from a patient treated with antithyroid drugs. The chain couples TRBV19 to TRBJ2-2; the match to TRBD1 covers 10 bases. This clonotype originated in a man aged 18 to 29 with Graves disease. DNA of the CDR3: TGTGCCAGTAGTAGGACAGGGGGAACGTGGGAGCTGTTTTTT. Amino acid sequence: CASSRTGGTWELFF.